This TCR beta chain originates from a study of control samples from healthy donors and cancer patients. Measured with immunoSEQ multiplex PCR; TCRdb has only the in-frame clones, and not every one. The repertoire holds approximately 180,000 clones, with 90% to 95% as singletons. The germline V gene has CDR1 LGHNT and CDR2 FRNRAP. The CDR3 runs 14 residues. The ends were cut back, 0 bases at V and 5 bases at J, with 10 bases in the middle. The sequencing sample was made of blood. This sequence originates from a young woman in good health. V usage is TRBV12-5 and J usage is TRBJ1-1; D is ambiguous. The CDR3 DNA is TGTGCTAGTGGTTTGGTACGGGGTAAAACTGAAGCTTTCTTT. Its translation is CASGLVRGKTEAFF.